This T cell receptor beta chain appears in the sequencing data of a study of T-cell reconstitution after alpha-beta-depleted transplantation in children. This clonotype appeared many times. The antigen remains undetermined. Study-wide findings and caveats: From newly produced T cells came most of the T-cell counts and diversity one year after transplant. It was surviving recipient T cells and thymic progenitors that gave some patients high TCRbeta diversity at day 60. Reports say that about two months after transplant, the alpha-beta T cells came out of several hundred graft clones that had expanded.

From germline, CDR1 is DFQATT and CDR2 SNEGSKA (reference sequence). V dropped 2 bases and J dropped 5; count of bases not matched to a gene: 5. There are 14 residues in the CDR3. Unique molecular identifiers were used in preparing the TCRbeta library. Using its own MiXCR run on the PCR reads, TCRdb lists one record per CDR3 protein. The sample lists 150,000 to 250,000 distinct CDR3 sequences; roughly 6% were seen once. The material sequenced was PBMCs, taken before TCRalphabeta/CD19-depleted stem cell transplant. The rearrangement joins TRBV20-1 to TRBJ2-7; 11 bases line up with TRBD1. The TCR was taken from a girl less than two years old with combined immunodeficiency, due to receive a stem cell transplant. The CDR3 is CSARWGTGGDEQYF. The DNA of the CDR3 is TGCAGTGCTAGATGGGGGACAGGGGGTGACGAGCAGTACTTC.